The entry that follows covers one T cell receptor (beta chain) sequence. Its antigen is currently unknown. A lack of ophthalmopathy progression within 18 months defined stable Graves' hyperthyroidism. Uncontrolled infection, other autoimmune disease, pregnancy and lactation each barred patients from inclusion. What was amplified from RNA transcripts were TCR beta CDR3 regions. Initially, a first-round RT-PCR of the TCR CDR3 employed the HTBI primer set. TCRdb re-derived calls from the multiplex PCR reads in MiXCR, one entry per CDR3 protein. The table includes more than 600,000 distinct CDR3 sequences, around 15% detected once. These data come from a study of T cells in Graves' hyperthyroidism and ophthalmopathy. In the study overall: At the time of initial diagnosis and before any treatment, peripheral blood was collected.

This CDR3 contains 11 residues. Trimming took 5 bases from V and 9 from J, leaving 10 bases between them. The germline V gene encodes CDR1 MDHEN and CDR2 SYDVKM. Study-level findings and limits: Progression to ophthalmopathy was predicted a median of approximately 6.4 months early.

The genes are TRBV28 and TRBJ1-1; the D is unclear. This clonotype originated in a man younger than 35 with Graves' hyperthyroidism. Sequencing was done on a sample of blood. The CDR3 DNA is TGTGCCAGCAGTCTGGAACGTAAAGCTTTCTTT. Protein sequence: CASSLERKAFF.